This T cell receptor (beta chain) originates from a study of T-cell reconstitution after alpha-beta-depleted transplantation in children (dated by TCRdb to the mid-2010s). With regard to the full study: Using TCR repertoire profiling, the study followed T-cell immune reconstitution in a quantitative way in children after TCRalphabeta/CD19-depleted allogeneic hematopoietic cell transplantation.

This clonotype was observed many times. This receptor's antigen is unknown. No quality values exist for individual bases; no much larger clone is one base distant. Libraries were built with PCR. Sequencing used an Illumina HiSeq 2500. Molecular barcoding was employed in the preparation of TCR libraries, with unique molecular identifiers being used to normalize TCRbeta repertoire quantification. In-frame beta chains were kept once TCRdb had trimmed the public reads at Q25 with fastp and called clones with MiXCR. Here each entry gathers all rows of one CDR3 protein and keeps the most common genes and DNA. The sample table holds hundreds of thousands of distinct CDR3 sequences, of which around 16% were seen once. About 1.1% of the sample lies in the top ten. For CDR1 and CDR2, the germline V gene (reference sequence) lists DFQATT and SNEGSKA. Relative to germline, V is 1 base shorter and J is 4 bases shorter, with 1 base between their ends. The CDR3 runs 10 residues from the cysteine to the phenylalanine. Only CDR3 DNA remains: 30 bases, in frame from the first base.

Material: PBMCs from the stem cell graft donor, obtained from the stem cell graft. The V and J segments used are TRBV20-1 and TRBJ1-1, with the D gene too uncertain to name. This clonotype was obtained from a human donor who donated a stem cell graft to a child with acute myeloid leukemia. CDR3 reads: CSARATEAFF. Here is the DNA: TGCAGTGCTAGAGCCACTGAAGCTTTCTTT.